The entry below gives a single T cell receptor (beta chain) sequence along with its context. The specificity of this receptor is unknown. Per-nucleotide qualities are absent, and no much larger clonotype sits a single base away. Ophthalmopathy patients had moderately to severely active disease, Clinical Activity Score of at least 3, NOSPECS grade of at least 4, and duration under 3 months. Any patient with an uncontrolled infection, another autoimmune disease, pregnancy or lactation was excluded. Clinical symptoms, serum thyroxine and TRAb, thyroid ultrasound, and orbital computed tomography formed the basis for the diagnoses. PBMCs were separated from roughly 10 ml of fresh peripheral blood using Ficoll-Paque density gradient centrifugation. Total RNA was extracted with Trizol reagent, and quality was checked on an Agilent 2100 Bioanalyzer. This entry is derived from a study of T cells in Graves' hyperthyroidism and ophthalmopathy (dated by TCRdb to about 2019). Regarding the complete study: Peripheral blood samples were taken at initial diagnosis, before any treatment was given. TCR V-J signatures able to tell the groups apart were searched for in a discovery cohort of about a hundred patients, of whom more than 40 had Graves' ophthalmopathy and about 60 had stable Graves' hyperthyroidism. Prospective prediction of ophthalmopathy was tested in an independent validation cohort consisting of some 18 hyperthyroidism patients and around 16 patients who later progressed to ophthalmopathy. The roughly 94 discovery patients were randomly split 7:3 into training and test sets. Thyroid tissue and blood T-cell repertoires from roughly 6 Graves' hyperthyroidism patients were also compared in the study. After blood sampling, hyperthyroidism patients were treated with methimazole at a starting dose of 30 mg daily, and ophthalmopathy patients were treated with high-dose intravenous methylprednisolone. TCR Vbeta CDR3 sequencing of 140 or so peripheral blood samples (approximately 44 ophthalmopathy, about 80 hyperthyroidism and approximately 17 progressor patients) is reported in the paper.

Study-wide conclusions, independent of this receptor: Most expanded thyroid clonotypes (frequency above 0.001) were also found in blood, which suggests that blood repertoires may mirror thyroid immune responses. In validation, the model predicted progression to ophthalmopathy a median of roughly 6.5 months before onset, with about 64% sensitivity and roughly 79% specificity. No statistical method was used to set the sample size in advance, and investigators knew the group allocation. In cross-validation, a model built on a 13 V-J signature told ophthalmopathy apart from stable hyperthyroidism with approximately 91% sensitivity and 81% to 82% specificity, and in testing the same model reached 80%/75%.

The CDR3, cysteine through phenylalanine, is 16 amino acids long. The only DNA kept is the CDR3, 48 bases in frame from the first base. The germline V end is reduced by 5 bases and the J end by 7 bases; junction bases left unmatched: 9. CDR1 is given as MNHEY and CDR2 as SMNVEV, both from the germline V gene (reference sequence). The TCR beta CDR3 regions were amplified from RNA transcripts. A first-round RT-PCR of the TCR CDR3 used the HTBI primer set with the Qiagen OneStep RT-PCR kit. Libraries were constructed in a second round of multiplex PCR, after which size selection and purification were performed. Sequencing of the libraries was done on an Illumina HiSeq2000 using paired-end 100 bp reads. The published analysis was carried out like this. SOAPnuke was used to process the raw data, with reads discarded if the reads contained adapters or uncalled bases, had a mean Phred below 15, or lacked an exact constant-primer or identifier match. COPE v1.2.5 was used to merge high-quality paired reads, and clonotypes were defined as unique nucleotide sequences. MiTCR v1.1 was used to align the clonotypes against IMGT TRBV, TRBD and TRBJ reference segments. The analysis was restricted to V-J combinations with a frequency above 0.0001, which together covered 98% to 99.2% of the repertoires. The TCS score was defined as F50 (clonal expansion) divided by E x V (chaos), with BLOSUM62-based TCRdist calculated between CDR3 peptides within each V-J. Welch's t-statistics and random forest reduced 450 to 600 V-J features to about 13, which were used in a naive Bayes classifier (R e1071). The public reads were reanalyzed by TCRdb: fastp trimming at Q25, MiXCR alignment, in-frame beta chains only. Here each entry gathers all rows of one CDR3 protein and keeps the most common genes and DNA. It is TCRdb's table, rather than the study itself, that gives the V and J calls and clone size. The sample profile shows 500,000 to 800,000 distinct CDR3 sequences; 14% of them were found once. The top ten constitute under 15% of the sample.

The sequencing sample was made of blood. The chain was built from TRBV27 and TRBJ2-2, with TRBD2 identical over 11 junction bases. The TCR comes from a woman between 45 and 65 years old with Graves' ophthalmopathy. The CDR3 region: CASSRFIAGGGGELFF. The sequenced DNA: TGTGCCAGCAGTCGTTTTATAGCGGGAGGGGGCGGGGAGCTGTTTTTT.